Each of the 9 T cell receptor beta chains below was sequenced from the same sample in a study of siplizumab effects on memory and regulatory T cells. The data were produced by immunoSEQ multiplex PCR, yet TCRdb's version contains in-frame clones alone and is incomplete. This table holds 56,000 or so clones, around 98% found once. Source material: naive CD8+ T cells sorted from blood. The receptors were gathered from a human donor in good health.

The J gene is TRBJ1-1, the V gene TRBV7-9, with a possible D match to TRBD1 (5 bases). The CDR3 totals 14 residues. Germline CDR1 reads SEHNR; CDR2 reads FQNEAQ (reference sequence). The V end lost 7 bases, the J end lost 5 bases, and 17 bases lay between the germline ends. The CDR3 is CASKVGGPGTEAFF. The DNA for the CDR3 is TGTGCCAGCAAAGTGGGGGGTCCGGGGACTGAAGCTTTCTTT.

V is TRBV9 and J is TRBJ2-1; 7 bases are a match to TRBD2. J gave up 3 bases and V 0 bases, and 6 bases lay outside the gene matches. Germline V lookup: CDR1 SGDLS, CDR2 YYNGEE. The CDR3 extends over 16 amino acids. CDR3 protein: CASSVESVAGYNEQFF. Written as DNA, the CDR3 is TGTGCCAGCAGCGTAGAGTCAGTAGCGGGCTACAATGAGCAGTTCTTC.

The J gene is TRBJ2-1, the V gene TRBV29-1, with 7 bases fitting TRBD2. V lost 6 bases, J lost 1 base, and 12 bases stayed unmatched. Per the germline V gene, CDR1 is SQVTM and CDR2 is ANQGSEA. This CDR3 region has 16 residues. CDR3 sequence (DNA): TGCAGCGTGCCCCCACGAGCGGGAAGATCCTACAATGAGCAGTTCTTC. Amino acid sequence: CSVPPRAGRSYNEQFF.

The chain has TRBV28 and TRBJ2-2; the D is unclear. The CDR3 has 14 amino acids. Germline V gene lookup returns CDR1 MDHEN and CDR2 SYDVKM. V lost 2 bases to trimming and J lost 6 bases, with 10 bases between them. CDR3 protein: CASSLVGRAGELFF. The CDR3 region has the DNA TGTGCCAGCAGTTTAGTGGGAAGGGCCGGGGAGCTGTTTTTT. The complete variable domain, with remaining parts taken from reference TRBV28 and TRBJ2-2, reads DVKVTQSSRYLVKRTGEKVFLECVQDMDHENMFWYRQDPGLGLRLIYFSYDVKMKEKGDIPEGYSVSREKKERFSLILESASTNQTSMYLCASSLVGRAGELFFGEGSRLTVL.

The CDR3 DNA is TGCAGCGTTGAAGGTGCCTCCTACGAGCAGTACTTC. It codes for CSVEGASYEQYF. The chain carries TRBV29-1 and TRBJ2-7; no clear D. V was cut by 1 base and J by 0 bases, with 4 bases left in between. Germline V gives CDR1 SQVTM, CDR2 ANQGSEA. The CDR3 has 12 residues.

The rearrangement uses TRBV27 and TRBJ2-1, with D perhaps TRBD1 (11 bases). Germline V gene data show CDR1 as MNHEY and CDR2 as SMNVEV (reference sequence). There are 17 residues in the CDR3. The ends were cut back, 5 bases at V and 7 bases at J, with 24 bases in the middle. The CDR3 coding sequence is TGTGCCAGCAGTCCGGGACAGGGGGGACTAGCGAGTAATGAGCAGTTCTTC. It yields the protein CASSPGQGGLASNEQFF.

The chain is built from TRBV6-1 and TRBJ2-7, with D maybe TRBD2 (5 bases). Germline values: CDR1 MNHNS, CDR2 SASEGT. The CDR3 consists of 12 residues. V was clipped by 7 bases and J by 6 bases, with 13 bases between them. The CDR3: CASISGGLEQYF. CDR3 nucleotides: TGTGCCAGCATCAGCGGAGGTCTCGAGCAGTACTTC.

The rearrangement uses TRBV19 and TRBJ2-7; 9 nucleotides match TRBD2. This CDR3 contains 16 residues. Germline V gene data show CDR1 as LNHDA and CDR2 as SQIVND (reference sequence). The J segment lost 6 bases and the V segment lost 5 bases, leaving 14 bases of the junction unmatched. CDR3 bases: TGTGCCAGTAGTCCATTTAGCGGGAGACCCTCGAGCGAGCAGTACTTC. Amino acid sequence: CASSPFSGRPSSEQYF. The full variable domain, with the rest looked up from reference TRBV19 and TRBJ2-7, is DGGITQSPKYLFRKEGQNVTLSCEQNLNHDAMYWYRQDPGQGLRLIYYSQIVNDFQKGDIAEGYSVSREKKESFPLTVTSAQKNPTAFYLCASSPFSGRPSSEQYFGPGTRLTVT.

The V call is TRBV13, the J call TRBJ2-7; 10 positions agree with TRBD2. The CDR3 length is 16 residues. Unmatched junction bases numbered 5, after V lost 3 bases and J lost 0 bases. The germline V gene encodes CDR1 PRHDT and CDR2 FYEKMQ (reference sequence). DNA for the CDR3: TGTGCCAGCAGCTTGGGGACTAGCGTATCCTCCTACGAGCAGTACTTC. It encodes CASSLGTSVSSYEQYF. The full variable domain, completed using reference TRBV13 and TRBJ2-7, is AAGVIQSPRHLIKEKRETATLKCYPIPRHDTVYWYQQGPGQDPQFLISFYEKMQSDKGSIPDRFSAQQFSDYHSELNMSSLELGDSALYFCASSLGTSVSSYEQYFGPGTRLTVT.